The entry below describes one T cell receptor beta chain. The CDR3 covers 12 residues. V shed 7 bases and J shed 9 bases, with 15 bases lying between them. Germline V gene data show CDR1 as MNHEY and CDR2 as SVGAGI. This sample is part of a study of T cell changes during pregnancy in multiple sclerosis. Some clones are missing from TCRdb's copy, which holds only in-frame ones; the method was immunoSEQ multiplex PCR. This sample has under 85,000 clones, with about nine tenths found just once. The V call is TRBV6-5, the J call TRBJ1-1; the D gene is possibly TRBD1 (5 bases). The TCR comes from a female donor with multiple sclerosis, enrolled in a pregnancy study. The sequences come from peripheral blood, collected in the third trimester of pregnancy. The CDR3 DNA sequence: TGTGCCAGCACTTCCCGGTACAGGAAAGCTTTCTTT. This encodes CASTSRYRKAFF.